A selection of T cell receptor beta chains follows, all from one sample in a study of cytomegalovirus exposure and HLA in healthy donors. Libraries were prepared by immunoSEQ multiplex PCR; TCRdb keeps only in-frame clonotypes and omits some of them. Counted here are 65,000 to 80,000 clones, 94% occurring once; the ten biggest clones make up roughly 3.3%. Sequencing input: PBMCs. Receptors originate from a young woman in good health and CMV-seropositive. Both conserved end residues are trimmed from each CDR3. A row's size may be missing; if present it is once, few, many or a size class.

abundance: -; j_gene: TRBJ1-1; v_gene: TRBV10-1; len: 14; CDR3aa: ATNLPGQERGTEAF
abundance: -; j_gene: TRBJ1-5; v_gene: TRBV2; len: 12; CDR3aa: ASNPWGPPQPQH
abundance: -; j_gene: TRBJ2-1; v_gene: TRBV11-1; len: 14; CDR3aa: ASSQRTSGRVNEQF
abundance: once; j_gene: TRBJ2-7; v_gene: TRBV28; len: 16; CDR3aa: ASSLLTSGQPLSYEQY
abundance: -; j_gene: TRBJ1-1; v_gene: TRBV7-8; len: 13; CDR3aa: ASSRGGQGNAEAF
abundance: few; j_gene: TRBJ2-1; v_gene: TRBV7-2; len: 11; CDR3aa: ASSLPQYNEQF
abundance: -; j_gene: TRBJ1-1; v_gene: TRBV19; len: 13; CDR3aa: ASSANRVGNTEAF
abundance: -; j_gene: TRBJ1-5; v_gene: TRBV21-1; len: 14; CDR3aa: ASRRRGVGEDQPQH
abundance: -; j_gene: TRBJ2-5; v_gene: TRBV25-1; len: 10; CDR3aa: ASGPRKETQY
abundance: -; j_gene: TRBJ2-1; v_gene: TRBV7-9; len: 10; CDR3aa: ASSHELNEQF
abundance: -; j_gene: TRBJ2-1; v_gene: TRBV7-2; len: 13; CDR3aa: ASSLDGGVGNEQF
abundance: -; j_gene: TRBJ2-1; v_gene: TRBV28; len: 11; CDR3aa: ASTLVGDNEQF
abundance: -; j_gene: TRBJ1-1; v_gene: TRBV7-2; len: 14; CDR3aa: ASSLEGGRMNTEAF
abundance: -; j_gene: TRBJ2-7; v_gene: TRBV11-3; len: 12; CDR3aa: ASSLQGQGARQY
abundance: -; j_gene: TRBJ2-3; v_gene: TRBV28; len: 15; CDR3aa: ASSFARQGTGTDTQY
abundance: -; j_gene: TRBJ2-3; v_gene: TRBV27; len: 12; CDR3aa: ASVGVAGGDTQY
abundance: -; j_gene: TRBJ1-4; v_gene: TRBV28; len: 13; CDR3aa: ASSLNRGLFEKLF
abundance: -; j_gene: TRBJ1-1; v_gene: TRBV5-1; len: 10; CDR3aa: ASSGEHPEAF
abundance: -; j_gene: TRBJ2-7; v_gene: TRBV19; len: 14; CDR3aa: ASSIDLGRTTGEQY
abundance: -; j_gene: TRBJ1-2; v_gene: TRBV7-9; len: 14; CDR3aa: ASSPRRGDGSYGYT
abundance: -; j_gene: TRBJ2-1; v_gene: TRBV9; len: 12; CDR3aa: ASSRSGSYNEQF
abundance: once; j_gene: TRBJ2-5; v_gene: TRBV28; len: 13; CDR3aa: ASSFVGGTQETQY
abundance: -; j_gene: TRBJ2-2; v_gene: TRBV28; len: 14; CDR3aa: ASSLDGRTNTGELF
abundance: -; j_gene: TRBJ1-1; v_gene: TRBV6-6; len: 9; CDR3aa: ASSYGGWAF
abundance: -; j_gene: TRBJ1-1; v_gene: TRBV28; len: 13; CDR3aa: ASSMGGSMNTEAF
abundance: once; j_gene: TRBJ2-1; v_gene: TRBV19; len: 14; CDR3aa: ASSTLAGGNYNEQF
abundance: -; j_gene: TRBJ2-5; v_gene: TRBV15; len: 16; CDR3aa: ATSRDISGTGGWETQY
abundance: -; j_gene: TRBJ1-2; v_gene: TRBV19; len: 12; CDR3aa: ASSFRATGDGYT
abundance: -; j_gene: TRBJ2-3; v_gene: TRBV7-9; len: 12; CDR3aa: ASSKDRQTDTQY
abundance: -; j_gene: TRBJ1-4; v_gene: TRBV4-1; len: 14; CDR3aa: ASSQVHAGVNEKLF
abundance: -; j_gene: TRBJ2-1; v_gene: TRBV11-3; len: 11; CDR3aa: ASSTANREVYF
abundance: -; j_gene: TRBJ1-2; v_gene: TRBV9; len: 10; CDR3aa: ASSGQGYGYT
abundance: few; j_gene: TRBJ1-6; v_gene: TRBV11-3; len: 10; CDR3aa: ASSPFHSPLH
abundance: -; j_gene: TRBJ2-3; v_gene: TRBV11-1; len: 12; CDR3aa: ASSLVLGGGIQY
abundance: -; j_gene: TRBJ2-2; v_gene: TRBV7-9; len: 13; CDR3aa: ASSLVGGNTGELF